This is a list of T cell receptor beta chains from one sample in a study of blood T cell repertoires in COVID-19. TCRdb keeps only in-frame clones here, not all; method: immunoSEQ multiplex PCR. The sample includes tens of thousands of clones, 70% to 90% of them seen just once. The sequencing input was peripheral blood. The source is a woman of 80 years or more with acute or convalescent COVID-19. The CDR3 runs from the conserved cysteine through the conserved F or W. A D gene is named only where the DNA matches it firmly. The listing skips clone size in some rows; elsewhere it reads once, few, many or a size class.

TRBV5-1	TRBJ1-2	TRBD1	NA	TGCGCCAGCAGCTTGAGACAGGGCCTCGATGGCTACACCTTC	CASSLRQGLDGYTF
TRBV5-5	TRBJ2-3	TRBD2	NA	TGTGCCAGCAGCTTGGTGTCTCTAGCGGCGCAGTATTTT	CASSLVSLAAQYF
TRBV18	TRBJ2-1	TRBD1	NA	TGTGCCAGCTCACCACACGACAGGGGCGGTGAGCAGTTCTTC	CASSPHDRGGEQFF
TRBV5-6	TRBJ2-4	TRBD1	once	TGTGCCAGCAGCTGGGTGGGACAGAACATTCAGTACTTC	CASSWVGQNIQYF
TRBV5-4	TRBJ2-2	TRBD1	NA	TGTGCTAGTCGCCCCGGGACAGGGTACACGAACACCGGGGAGCTGTTTTTT	CASRPGTGYTNTGELFF
TRBV6-2/TRBV6-3	TRBJ2-5	NA	NA	TGTGCCAGCAGTTTTGATCAGGGGCCAGAGACCCAGTACTTC	CASSFDQGPETQYF
TRBV3-1/TRBV3-2	TRBJ2-5	TRBD2	NA	TGTGCCAGCAGCCTTCGGGGCGGGGGAAGACAAGAGACCCAGTACTTC	CASSLRGGGRQETQYF
TRBV6-6	TRBJ2-7	NA	NA	TGTGCCAGCAGGCCCCCTGCAACAAGTCCAGCCTACGAGCAGTACTTC	CASRPPATSPAYEQYF
TRBV18	TRBJ1-1	TRBD1	once	TGTGCCAGCTCACCACCGCAGGGGGCTGCGGCTGAAGCTTTCTTT	CASSPPQGAAAEAFF
TRBV29-1	TRBJ2-5	NA	few	TGCAGCGTTGACAGCTTAAGGGGGGAGACCCAGTACTTC	CSVDSLRGETQYF
TRBV7-6	TRBJ2-5	NA	NA	TGTGCCAGCACCCTTACGGGGTCTGGGAGAGAGACCCAGTACTTC	CASTLTGSGRETQYF
TRBV4-1	TRBJ1-2	TRBD1	NA	TGCGCCAGCAGCCCCGGACAGGGGGCGAGCTATGGCTACACCTTC	CASSPGQGASYGYTF
TRBV21-1	TRBJ2-1	NA	NA	TGTGCCAGCAGCAAAATGGCGGGCGGGAGAGCGGTGGACAATGAGCAGTTCTTC	CASSKMAGGRAVDNEQFF
TRBV19	TRBJ2-3	NA	NA	TGTGCCACCGGGGCTAGCGGCACAGATACGCAGTATTTT	CATGASGTDTQYF
TRBV19	TRBJ2-5	TRBD2	NA	TGTGCCAGTAGTCCAGGACTAGCGGGAGGGGAGACCCAGTACTTC	CASSPGLAGGETQYF
TRBV19	TRBJ2-2	TRBD1	NA	TGTGCCAGTAGTCAGACAGGGGACACCGGGGAGCTGTTTTTT	CASSQTGDTGELFF
TRBV2	TRBJ1-5	NA	NA	TGTGCCAGCAGTGAAACTGAGGCCCCATATTATCAGCCCCAGCATTTT	CASSETEAPYYQPQHF
TRBV7-2	TRBJ1-1	TRBD1	NA	TGTGCCAGCAGCTCCTACAGGGGGGTGAACACTGAAGCTTTCTTT	CASSSYRGVNTEAFF
TRBV18	TRBJ2-7	TRBD1	NA	TGTGCCAGCTCACCCTCTAATCCCTGGACAGGGGGAGACTACGAGCAGTACTTC	CASSPSNPWTGGDYEQYF